This TCR beta chain emerged from a study of identifying expanded T cells in peripheral blood. There are 11 residues in the CDR3. Between the trimmed V and J ends, which lost 6 bases and 1 base, there was a span of 4 bases. Per germline, CDR1 DFQATT and CDR2 SNEGSKA (reference sequence). The method was immunoSEQ multiplex PCR; TCRdb's version includes in-frame clones alone and lacks a portion of them. The sample contains some 99,000 clones, about 85% of which appear only once. Study outcomes and limitations: Clone count variance between roughly 2-week samples rose with total template count. Over two and four weeks, about 15 and 19 clones changed, versus around 1.1 between replicates.

On this clone itself: Its antigen is unidentified.

No infections or other immune events were documented during collection. The sequenced sample consisted of blood. V usage is TRBV20-1 and J usage is TRBJ1-5; no clear D. The clonotype originates from a person aged 18 to 75 in good health. CDR3 residues: CSAGSNQPQHF. CDR3 bases: TGCAGTGCGGGGAGCAATCAGCCCCAGCATTTT.